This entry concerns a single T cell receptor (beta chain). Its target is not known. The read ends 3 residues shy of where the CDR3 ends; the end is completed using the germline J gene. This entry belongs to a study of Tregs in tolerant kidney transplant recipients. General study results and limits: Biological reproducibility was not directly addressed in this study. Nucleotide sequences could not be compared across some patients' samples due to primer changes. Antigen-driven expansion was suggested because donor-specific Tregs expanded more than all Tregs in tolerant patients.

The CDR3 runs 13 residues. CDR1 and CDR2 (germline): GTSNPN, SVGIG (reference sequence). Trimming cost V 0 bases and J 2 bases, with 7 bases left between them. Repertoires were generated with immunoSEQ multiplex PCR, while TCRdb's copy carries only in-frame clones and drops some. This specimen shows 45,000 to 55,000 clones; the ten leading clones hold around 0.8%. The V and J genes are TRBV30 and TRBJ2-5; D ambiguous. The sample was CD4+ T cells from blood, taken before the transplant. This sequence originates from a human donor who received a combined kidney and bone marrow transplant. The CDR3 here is CAWSVWPQETQYF. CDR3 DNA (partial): TGTGCCTGGAGTGTATGGCCTCAAGAGACC.